These T cell receptor beta chains were read from a single sample in a study of blood T cell repertoires in COVID-19. Assay used: immunoSEQ multiplex PCR; TCRdb lists only in-frame clones, some missing. This sample carries a few hundred thousand clones, around 85% of them seen once, and the ten largest clones take 2% to 2.5%. Material for sequencing was peripheral blood. Source of these receptors: a woman between 25 and 40 years old who had recovered from COVID-19. The CDR3 runs from the conserved cysteine through the conserved F or W. Fields, in order: V gene, D gene, J gene, clone size, CDR3 protein, CDR3 DNA. D genes are given only for firm matches. The size entry is marked missing in some rows and otherwise reads once, few, many or a size class.

TRBV6-5	NA	TRBJ2-3	NA	CASTSAAGTDTQYF	TGTGCCAGCACTTCCGCGGCGGGCACAGATACGCAGTATTTT
TRBV6-1	NA	TRBJ1-1	NA	CASSEYEFYTEAFF	TGTGCCAGCAGTGAGTACGAGTTCTACACTGAAGCTTTCTTT
TRBV10-3	TRBD1	TRBJ2-7	NA	CAITRDSTYEQYF	TGTGCCATCACCCGGGACAGTACCTACGAGCAGTACTTC
TRBV29-1	NA	TRBJ2-2	NA	CSVEGTPSTGELFF	TGCAGCGTTGAAGGGACACCCTCCACCGGGGAGCTGTTTTTT
TRBV5-1	TRBD2	TRBJ2-3	NA	CASTWTSFSGTDTQYF	TGCGCCAGCACCTGGACTAGCTTCAGTGGCACAGATACGCAGTATTTT
TRBV7-9	NA	TRBJ2-7	NA	CASSLSPGKAYEQYF	TGTGCCAGCAGCTTAAGTCCGGGGAAGGCCTACGAGCAGTACTTC
TRBV28	TRBD2	TRBJ2-7	NA	CASSLGVGTSGSYEQYF	TGTGCCAGCAGTTTGGGGGTAGGCACTAGCGGTTCCTACGAGCAGTACTTC
TRBV7-2	NA	TRBJ1-2	NA	CASSHAGGNYGYTF	TGTGCCAGCAGCCACGCGGGGGGGAACTATGGCTACACCTTC
TRBV5-4	NA	TRBJ1-1	NA	CASSKDRANTEAFF	TGTGCCAGCAGCAAAGACAGAGCGAACACTGAAGCTTTCTTT
TRBV30	TRBD1	TRBJ1-4	NA	CAWGTGANEKLFF	TGTGCCTGGGGGACAGGGGCTAATGAAAAACTGTTTTTT
TRBV6-5	NA	TRBJ2-5	NA	CASSYLQGETQYF	TGTGCCAGCAGTTATTTACAGGGAGAGACCCAGTACTTC
TRBV5-1	TRBD2	TRBJ2-7	once	CASREPSGGSYEQYF	TGCGCCAGCAGGGAACCTAGCGGGGGCTCCTACGAGCAGTACTTC
TRBV5-8	TRBD1	TRBJ1-5	NA	CASSPDRAGLTQPQHF	TGTGCCAGCAGCCCGGACAGGGCCGGGCTTACTCAGCCCCAGCATTTT
TRBV27	TRBD1	TRBJ1-6	NA	CASGTAYNSPLHF	TGTGCCAGTGGGACAGCTTATAATTCACCCCTCCACTTT
TRBV19	TRBD1	TRBJ1-1	NA	CASSYRGEAFF	TGTGCCAGTAGTTACAGGGGTGAAGCTTTCTTT
TRBV27	TRBD2	TRBJ2-3	NA	CASRASGYDTQYF	TGTGCCAGCAGGGCTAGCGGGTATGATACGCAGTATTTT